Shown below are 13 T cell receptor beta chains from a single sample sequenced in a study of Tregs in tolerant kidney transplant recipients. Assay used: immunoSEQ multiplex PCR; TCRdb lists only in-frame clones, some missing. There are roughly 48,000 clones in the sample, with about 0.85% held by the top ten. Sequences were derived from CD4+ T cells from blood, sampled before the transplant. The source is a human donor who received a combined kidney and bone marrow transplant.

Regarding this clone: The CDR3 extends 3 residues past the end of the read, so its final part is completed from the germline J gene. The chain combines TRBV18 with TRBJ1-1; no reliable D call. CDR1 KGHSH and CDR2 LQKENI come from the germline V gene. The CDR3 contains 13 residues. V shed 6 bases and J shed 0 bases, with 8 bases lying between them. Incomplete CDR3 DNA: TGTGCCAGCTCCCAAGGCATGAACACTGAA. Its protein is CASSQGMNTE. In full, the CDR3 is CASSQGMNTEAFF.

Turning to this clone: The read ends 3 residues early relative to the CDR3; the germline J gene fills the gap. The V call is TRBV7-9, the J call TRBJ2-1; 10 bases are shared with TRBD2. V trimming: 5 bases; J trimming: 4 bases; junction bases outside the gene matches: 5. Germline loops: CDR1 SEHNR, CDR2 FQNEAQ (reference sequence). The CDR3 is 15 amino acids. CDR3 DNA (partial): TGTGCCAGCAGCCGGACTAGCGGAGTTTACAATGAG. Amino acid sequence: CASSRTSGVYNE. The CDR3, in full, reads CASSRTSGVYNEQFF.

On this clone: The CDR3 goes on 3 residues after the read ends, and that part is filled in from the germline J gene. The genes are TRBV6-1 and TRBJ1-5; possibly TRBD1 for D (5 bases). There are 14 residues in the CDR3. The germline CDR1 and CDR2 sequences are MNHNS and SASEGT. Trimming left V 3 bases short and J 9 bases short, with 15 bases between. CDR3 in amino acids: CASSEGQNPRPQHF. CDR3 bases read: TGTGCCAGCAGTGAGGGGCAGAACCCCCGGCCC.

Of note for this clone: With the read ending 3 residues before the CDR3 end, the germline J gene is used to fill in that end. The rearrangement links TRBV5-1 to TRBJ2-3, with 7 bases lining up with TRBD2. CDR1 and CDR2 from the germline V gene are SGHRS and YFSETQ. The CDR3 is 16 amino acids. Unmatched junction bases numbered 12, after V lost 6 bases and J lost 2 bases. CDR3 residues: CASTRRETSHTDTQYF. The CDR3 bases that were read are TGCGCCAGCACGAGGCGGGAGACATCTCACACAGATACG.

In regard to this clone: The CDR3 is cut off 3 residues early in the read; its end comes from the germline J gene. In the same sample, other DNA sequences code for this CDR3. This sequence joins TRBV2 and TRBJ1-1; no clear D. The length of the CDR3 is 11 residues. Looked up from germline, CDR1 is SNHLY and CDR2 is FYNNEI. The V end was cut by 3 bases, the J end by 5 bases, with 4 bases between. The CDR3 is CASSERTEAFF. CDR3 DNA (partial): TGTGCCAGCAGTGAGAGGACTGAA.

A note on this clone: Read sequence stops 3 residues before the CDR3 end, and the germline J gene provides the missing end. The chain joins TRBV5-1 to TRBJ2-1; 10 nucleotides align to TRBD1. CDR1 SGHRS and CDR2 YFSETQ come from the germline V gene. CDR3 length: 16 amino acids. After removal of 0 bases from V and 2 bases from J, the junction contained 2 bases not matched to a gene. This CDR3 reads CASSLAGTGAYNEQFF. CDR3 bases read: TGCGCCAGCAGCTTGGCCGGGACAGGGGCCTACAATGAG.

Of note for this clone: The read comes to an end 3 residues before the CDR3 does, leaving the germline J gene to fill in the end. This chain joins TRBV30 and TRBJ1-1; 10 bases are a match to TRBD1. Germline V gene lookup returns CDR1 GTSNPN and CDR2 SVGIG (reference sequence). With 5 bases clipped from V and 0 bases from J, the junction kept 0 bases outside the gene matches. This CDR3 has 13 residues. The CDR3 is CAWDRGLNTEAFF. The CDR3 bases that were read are TGTGCCTGGGACAGGGGGCTGAACACTGAA.

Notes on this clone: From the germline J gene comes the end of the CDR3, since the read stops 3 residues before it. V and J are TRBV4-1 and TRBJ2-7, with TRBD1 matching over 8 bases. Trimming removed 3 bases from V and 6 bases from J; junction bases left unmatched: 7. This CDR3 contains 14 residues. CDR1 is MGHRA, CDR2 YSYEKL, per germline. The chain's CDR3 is CASSHLGQGAEQYF. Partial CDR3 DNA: TGCGCCAGCAGCCACCTAGGACAGGGTGCCGAG.

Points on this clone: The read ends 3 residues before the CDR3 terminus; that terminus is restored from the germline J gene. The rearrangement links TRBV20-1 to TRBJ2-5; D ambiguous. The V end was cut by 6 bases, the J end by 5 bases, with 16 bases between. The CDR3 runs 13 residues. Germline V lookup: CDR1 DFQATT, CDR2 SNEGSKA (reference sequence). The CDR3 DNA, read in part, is TGCAGTGCAGCTATAGGGCTTGGGGAGACC. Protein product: CSAAIGLGET. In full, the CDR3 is CSAAIGLGETQYF.

CDR3 in amino acids: CASSATGGSGAFF. CDR3 bases read: TGTGCCAGCAGCGCGACAGGGGGATCTGGA. The chain links TRBV6-2 or TRBV6-3 to TRBJ1-1; 9 nucleotides match TRBD1. Read data end 3 residues before the CDR3 end; the end is taken from the germline J gene. The CDR3 covers 13 residues. Germline lookup yields CDR1 MNHEY and CDR2 SVGEGT.

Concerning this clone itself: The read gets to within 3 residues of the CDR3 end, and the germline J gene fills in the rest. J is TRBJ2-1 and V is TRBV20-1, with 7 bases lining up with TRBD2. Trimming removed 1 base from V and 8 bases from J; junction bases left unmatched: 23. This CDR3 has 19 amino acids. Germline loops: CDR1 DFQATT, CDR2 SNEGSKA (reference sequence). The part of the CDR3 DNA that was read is TGCAGTGCTAGAGGCCCCCCCCAGCGGGATTACTCCTCAATTGATGAG. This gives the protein CSARGPPQRDYSSIDE. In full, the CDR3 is CSARGPPQRDYSSIDEQFF.

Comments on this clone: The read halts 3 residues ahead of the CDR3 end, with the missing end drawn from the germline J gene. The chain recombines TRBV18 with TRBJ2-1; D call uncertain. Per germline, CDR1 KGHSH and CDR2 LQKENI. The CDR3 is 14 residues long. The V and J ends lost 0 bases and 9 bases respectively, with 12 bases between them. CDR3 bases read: TGTGCCAGCTCACCACCGTCAGGAAACGGTGAG. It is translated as CASSPPSGNGE. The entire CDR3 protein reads CASSPPSGNGEQFF.

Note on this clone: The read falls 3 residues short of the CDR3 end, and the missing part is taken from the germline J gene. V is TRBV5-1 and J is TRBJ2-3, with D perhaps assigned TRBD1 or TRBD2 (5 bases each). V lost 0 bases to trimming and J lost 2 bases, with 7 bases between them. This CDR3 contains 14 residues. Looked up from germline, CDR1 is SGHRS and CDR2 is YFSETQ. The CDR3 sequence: CASSLGGDTDTQYF. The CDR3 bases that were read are TGCGCCAGCAGCTTGGGAGGGGACACAGATACG.